This TCR beta chain was captured by sequencing in a study of cytomegalovirus exposure and HLA in healthy donors. Overall study findings and caveats: As a later analysis showed, a missense DCLRE1C variant was linked to trimming of TCR beta V- and J-genes. An analysis done earlier found most TCR beta V segments productive about 90% or about 30% of the time. A later analysis appeared to link common viral pathogens to several of the most significant clusters. Researchers catalogued some 160 TCR beta chains as cytomegalovirus-associated.

60 Vbeta and 13 Jbeta primers were used in PCR. Method: immunoSEQ multiplex PCR; TCRdb's copy keeps in-frame clones and lacks some. The repertoire has approximately 150,000 clones, over 60% of them found once; the top ten carry approximately 3%. The CDR3 totals 14 residues. Trimming took off 5 bases at V and 0 bases at J, with 8 bases between the two ends. The V gene's germline CDR1 is SGHNT and CDR2 YENEEA. In the case of this clone: The antigen is unknown.

The chain joins TRBV11-3 to TRBJ1-3, with a tentative D call TRBD1 (5 bases). Sequencing used PBMCs. This TCR derives from a male donor in good health and CMV-seronegative. For the CDR3, the DNA is TGTGCCAGCAGCCGCGACAGCTCTGGAAACACCATATATTTT. It codes for CASSRDSSGNTIYF.